Sequencing of this TCR beta chain was carried out in a study of post-analysis software for immune sequencing data. As for the study in general: Disease trajectories encompassed relapsing-remitting, secondary progressive and progressive-relapsing multiple sclerosis. Study-level findings and limits: With TRBV5-6, TRBV5-1 and TRBV20-1 included, about five TRBV segments were more frequent in patients than in controls. The F measure placed samples prepared in the same batch into strongly shared clusters. Multiple sclerosis patients showed significantly lower normalized Chao1 diversity than controls did.

As for this clonotype: The antigen remains undetermined.

Unique molecular identifiers had been added to the TCR beta cDNA libraries. Input of about 0.95 to 10 million T cells yielded some 500,000 cDNA molecules. TCRdb fed the PCR reads into MiXCR, producing one record per CDR3 protein. This table has about 460,000 distinct CDR3 sequences, less than 45% appearing once. Looked up from germline, CDR1 is LGHDT and CDR2 is YNNKEL (reference sequence). There are 15 residues in the CDR3. The receptor was isolated from a girl aged 5-17 years with multiple sclerosis. The chain links TRBV3-1 to TRBJ2-5, with D tentatively TRBD1 (6 bases). The DNA end favors TRBJ2-7, so the J call may be wrong. The sequenced material came from blood. In nucleotides, the CDR3 is TGTGCCAGCAGCCAAGGCAGGACAGCGAGCTACGAGCAGTACTTC. As protein: CASSQGRTASYEQYF.